These 30 T cell receptor beta chains were sequenced from one sample in a study of blood T cell repertoires in COVID-19. The protocol was immunoSEQ multiplex PCR, while the TCRdb copy is restricted to in-frame clones and leaves out a portion. The table has fewer than 250,000 clones, about four fifths seen once. Sequencing was carried out using peripheral blood. These receptor sequences come from a woman in her forties with active or convalescent COVID-19.

In its sample, this clone was seen a few times. This chain uses TRBV5-1 with TRBJ1-4, with TRBD1 matching 9 bases. Losses at the gene ends were 4 bases for V and 0 bases for J; bases not matched to a gene: 10. CDR3 length equals 18 residues. The germline V gene encodes CDR1 SGHRS and CDR2 YFSETQ. This CDR3 reads CASSLPGTGITTNEKLFF. The DNA for the CDR3 is TGCGCCAGCAGCCTGCCGGGGACAGGGATAACAACTAATGAAAAACTGTTTTTT.

The rearrangement links TRBV11-2 to TRBJ2-7, with 7 bases lining up with TRBD2. CDR1 and CDR2 from the germline V gene are SGHAT and FQNNGV. The CDR3 spans 13 residues. Unmatched junction bases numbered 1, after V lost 3 bases and J lost 2 bases. Here the CDR3 reads CASSLAGAYEQYF. CDR3 in DNA: TGTGCCAGCAGCTTGGCGGGGGCCTACGAGCAGTACTTC.

The chain has TRBV3-1 (or the pseudogene TRBV3-2) and TRBJ2-7; 10 bases match TRBD1. This CDR3 has 14 amino acids. With 7 bases clipped from V and 6 bases from J, the junction kept 9 bases outside the gene matches. CDR1 is LGHDT, CDR2 YNNKEL, per germline (reference sequence). The CDR3 protein is CASTLGDRGIEQYF. In DNA form, the CDR3 reads TGTGCCAGCACCCTCGGGGACAGGGGTATCGAGCAGTACTTC.

This chain uses TRBV24-1 with TRBJ1-2; 10 nucleotides align to TRBD1. CDR1 is KGHDR, CDR2 SFDVKD, per germline. V shed 4 bases, J shed 4 bases, and the junction held 8 bases outside the gene matches. This CDR3 contains 16 residues. CDR3 nucleotide sequence: TGTGCCACCAGTGAAGCCGGGACAGGGGATCCCTATGGCTACACCTTC. Its translation: CATSEAGTGDPYGYTF.

The V gene is TRBV4-2, the J gene TRBJ2-7; TRBD1 aligns across 10 bases. The CDR3 length is 16 residues. CDR1 and CDR2 from the germline V gene are LGHNA and YNFKEQ. V was pared by 0 bases and J by 5 bases, with 7 bases of the junction left unmatched. The CDR3 DNA is TGTGCCAGCAGCCAAGAAGGTGGACAGGGGGGCGACGAGCAGTACTTC. Protein: CASSQEGGQGGDEQYF.

V is TRBV30 and J is TRBJ1-4; possibly TRBD1 for D (6 bases). Per germline, CDR1 GTSNPN and CDR2 SVGIG (reference sequence). The CDR3 length is 13 residues. V gave up 3 bases and J gave up 8 bases, with 13 bases separating them. The CDR3 spells CAWRLQGGEKLFF. Here the CDR3 DNA reads TGTGCCTGGAGGTTACAGGGAGGGGAAAAACTGTTTTTT.

The chain carries TRBV5-1 and TRBJ1-6; the D gene is possibly TRBD1 (5 bases). This CDR3 contains 14 residues. V lost 0 bases to trimming and J lost 6 bases, with 7 bases between them. Germline V CDR1 and CDR2: SGHRS, YFSETQ. The CDR3: CASSLGQTNSPLHF. CDR3 DNA sequence: TGCGCCAGCAGCTTGGGACAGACTAATTCACCCCTCCACTTT.

This clone has just a few counts. The rearrangement uses TRBV4-2 and TRBJ1-1, with 7 bases matching TRBD1. Germline-derived CDR1 and CDR2 are LGHNA and YNFKEQ. This CDR3 has 14 residues. Losses at the gene ends were 7 bases for V and 2 bases for J; bases not matched to a gene: 7. The CDR3 here is CASNPKGANTEAFF. The CDR3 DNA follows: TGTGCCAGCAACCCGAAGGGGGCCAACACTGAAGCTTTCTTT.

The V call is TRBV6-6, the J call TRBJ1-2, with a tentative D call TRBD1 (5 bases). CDR1 is MNHNY and CDR2 is SVGAGI in the germline V gene (reference sequence). Trimming pared 2 bases from V and 3 bases from J, leaving 13 bases between. The CDR3 has 15 amino acids. For the CDR3, the DNA is TGTGCCAGCAGTTACGGGGACTACTGGGACTATGGCTACACCTTC. Residues: CASSYGDYWDYGYTF.

This clone occurred once. The chain is built from TRBV27 and TRBJ1-6; D not certain. V lost 2 bases and J lost 6, with 14 bases in between. The CDR3 totals 16 residues. Germline V lookup: CDR1 MNHEY, CDR2 SMNVEV (reference sequence). CDR3 residues: CASSLDLLGVNSPLHF. The CDR3, as DNA: TGTGCCAGCAGTTTAGATTTGCTCGGGGTTAATTCACCCCTCCACTTT.

The chain employs TRBV5-4 and TRBJ2-3, with D unresolved. CDR3 length: 13 residues. The germline V gene has CDR1 SGHNT and CDR2 YYREEE (reference sequence). V lost 4 bases and J lost 7, with 13 bases in between. The CDR3: CASSQFSVNTQYF. The CDR3 DNA is TGTGCCAGCAGCCAATTCAGCGTGAATACGCAGTATTTT.

The chain uses TRBV18 and TRBJ2-7; D call uncertain. CDR3 length: 12 residues. The ends were cut back, 3 bases at V and 2 bases at J, with 5 bases in the middle. Germline values: CDR1 KGHSH, CDR2 LQKENI. CDR3 bases: TGTGCCAGCTCACCGGAGCCCTACGAGCAGTACTTC. It encodes CASSPEPYEQYF.

This clone has just a few counts. This chain connects TRBV11-2 to TRBJ1-2; D is ambiguous. The CDR3 totals 14 residues. Germline CDR1 reads SGHAT; CDR2 reads FQNNGV. Trimming cost V 1 base and J 5 bases, with 11 bases left between them. CDR3 bases: TGTGCCAGCAGCTTAGGCCTACAGAAATATGGCTACACCTTC. Protein: CASSLGLQKYGYTF.

This rearrangement joins TRBV30 to TRBJ2-1, with D tentatively TRBD2 (6 bases). Trimming cost V 0 bases and J 6 bases, with 9 bases left between them. The CDR3 has 13 amino acids. Germline CDR1 is GTSNPN and CDR2 is SVGIG (reference sequence). Here the CDR3 reads CAWSVFGGNEQFF. CDR3 DNA: TGTGCCTGGAGTGTCTTCGGGGGCAATGAGCAGTTCTTC.

The chain couples TRBV3-1 (or the pseudogene TRBV3-2) to TRBJ2-7, with D possibly being TRBD2 (6 bases). The germline V gene has CDR1 LGHDT and CDR2 YNNKEL (reference sequence). This CDR3 contains 13 residues. V shed 6 bases and J shed 4 bases, with 13 bases lying between them. In nucleotides, the CDR3 is TGTGCCAGCAGTGATAGGGAGGCGTACGAGCAGTACTTC. Its protein is CASSDREAYEQYF.

The J gene is TRBJ1-1, the V gene TRBV5-6, with 10 bases that match TRBD1. J gave up 7 bases and V 0 bases, and 3 bases lay outside the gene matches. The CDR3 totals 14 residues. Germline loops: CDR1 SGHDT, CDR2 YYEEEE. This CDR3 is CASSLGWDRGEAFF. The CDR3 DNA reads as TGTGCCAGCAGCTTGGGTTGGGACAGGGGTGAAGCTTTCTTT.

The chain combines TRBV4-3 with TRBJ1-1; a possible D gene is TRBD1 (6 bases). The CDR3 spans 14 residues. CDR1 and CDR2 (germline): LGHNA, YSLEER. Trimming removed 3 bases from V and 9 bases from J, with 17 bases in between. The CDR3: CASSHAGTSRQAFF. The CDR3 DNA follows: TGCGCCAGCAGCCATGCAGGGACAAGTAGGCAAGCTTTCTTT.

The V call is TRBV6-6, the J call TRBJ2-1; 12 nucleotides match TRBD2. Per germline, CDR1 MNHNY and CDR2 SVGAGI (reference sequence). The CDR3 is 14 amino acids. V dropped 8 bases and J dropped 8; count of bases not matched to a gene: 7. The CDR3 nucleotides are TGTGCCAGCGCCCCTAGCGGGGGGGACGATGAGCAGTTCTTC. It encodes CASAPSGGDDEQFF.

The chain has TRBV27 and TRBJ1-5; maybe TRBD1 (5 bases). The CDR3 sequence is 14 residues long. The germline gives CDR1 MNHEY, CDR2 SMNVEV (reference sequence). V was trimmed by 4 bases and J by 5 bases, leaving 12 bases between them. CDR3 protein: CASSSGTIHQPQHF. The CDR3 DNA is TGTGCCAGCAGTTCCGGGACTATACATCAGCCCCAGCATTTT.

This clone was counted once. The chain links TRBV27 to TRBJ1-2, with D perhaps TRBD1 (6 bases). The CDR3 sequence is 15 residues long. The germline CDR1 and CDR2 sequences are MNHEY and SMNVEV (reference sequence). V was shortened by 4 bases and J by 4 bases, with 16 bases between the two germline ends. The CDR3 spells CASSSWTVAGYGYTF. In DNA, the CDR3 is TGTGCCAGCAGTTCATGGACAGTGGCGGGCTATGGCTACACCTTC.

This clone is a singleton in its sample. The chain employs TRBV5-1 and TRBJ2-3, with D perhaps matching TRBD2 (7 bases). The CDR3 extends over 17 amino acids. Trimming pared 0 bases from V and 0 bases from J, leaving 14 bases between. Germline V gene data show CDR1 as SGHRS and CDR2 as YFSETQ. The DNA for the CDR3 is TGCGCCAGCAGCTTGGTTCTCGCGGGGGCCAGCACAGATACGCAGTATTTT. Translation gives CASSLVLAGASTDTQYF.

The V call is TRBV7-8, the J call TRBJ1-6; 7 bases are shared with TRBD1. The ends lost 6 bases at V and 9 bases at J; junction bases unmatched: 11. The germline V gene encodes CDR1 SGHVS and CDR2 FQNEAQ. This CDR3 is 15 amino acids long. Written as DNA, the CDR3 is TGTGCCAGCAGACTTGACAGGGTTAAAACTTCACCCCTCCACTTT. This codes for CASRLDRVKTSPLHF.

This chain joins TRBV7-9 and TRBJ1-1; weak D call: TRBD1 (5 bases). CDR1 is SEHNR, CDR2 FQNEAQ, per germline (reference sequence). The CDR3 runs 12 residues. V was shortened by 3 bases and J by 9 bases, with 11 bases between the two germline ends. In DNA form, the CDR3 reads TGTGCCAGCAGCTTGGACATTCGGAAAGCTTTCTTT. Its translation is CASSLDIRKAFF.

This clone was seen a single time. The CDR3 reads CASSAPGLWDTQYF. Here the CDR3 DNA reads TGTGCCAGCAGTGCTCCGGGACTATGGGATACGCAGTATTTT. The genes are TRBV25-1 and TRBJ2-3, with TRBD2 matching over 7 bases. Germline V gene sequence: CDR1 MGHDK, CDR2 SYGVNS. This CDR3 contains 14 residues. J lost 6 bases, V lost 4 bases, and 7 bases had no gene match.

The chain links TRBV7-6 to TRBJ1-4, with 7 bases fitting TRBD1. V lost 5 bases, J lost 0 bases, and 0 bases stayed unmatched. This CDR3 region has 14 residues. Per the germline V gene, CDR1 is SGHVS and CDR2 is FNYEAQ. The CDR3 DNA is TGTGCCAGCAGCCAGGGGGCAACTAATGAAAAACTGTTTTTT. This translates into CASSQGATNEKLFF.

The chain couples TRBV28 to TRBJ1-2, with 9 positions matching TRBD1. The CDR3 loop spans 15 amino acids. From germline, CDR1 is MDHEN and CDR2 SYDVKM. After removal of 2 bases from V and 4 bases from J, the junction contained 5 bases not matched to a gene. The CDR3 DNA reads TGTGCCAGCAGTTTAGGGGGACAGGGCATCTATGGCTACACCTTC. It encodes CASSLGGQGIYGYTF.

This clone occurred many times. The gene calls are TRBV15 and TRBJ1-1; 7 nucleotides align to TRBD1. V shed 6 bases, J shed 8 bases, and the junction held 3 bases outside the gene matches. The length of the CDR3 is 11 residues. Germline assignment: CDR1 LNHNV and CDR2 YYDKDF (reference sequence). CDR3 coding DNA: TGTGCCACCAGGAGGGACAGCGAAGCTTTCTTT. Residues: CATRRDSEAFF.

The chain combines TRBV18 with TRBJ2-7; TRBD2 agrees at 7 bases. Trimming cost V 0 bases and J 2 bases; bases outside gene matches: 7. Germline V gene sequence: CDR1 KGHSH, CDR2 LQKENI. The CDR3 consists of 16 residues. The CDR3 here is CASSPPWGGDPYEQYF. CDR3 in DNA: TGTGCCAGCTCACCACCGTGGGGAGGGGACCCCTACGAGCAGTACTTC.

This clone has a single count. The CDR3: CASSGDSGRPYEQYF. The CDR3 DNA reads TGTGCCAGCAGCGGGGATAGCGGGAGGCCCTACGAGCAGTACTTC. The chain carries TRBV14 and TRBJ2-7, with TRBD2 matching over 10 bases. Germline V gene sequence: CDR1 SGHDN, CDR2 FVKESK. V lost 5 bases to trimming and J lost 2 bases; unmatched junction nucleotides: 6. The CDR3 totals 15 residues.

This clone was seen only a few times. The CDR3 nucleotides read TGTGCCAGCAGTTACCGGGTTAGCGGCTACGAGCAGTACTTC. Its translation is CASSYRVSGYEQYF. The chain recombines TRBV6-5 with TRBJ2-7; a weak D match, TRBD2 (6 bases). V was shortened by 2 bases and J by 3 bases, with 11 bases between the two germline ends. Germline assignment: CDR1 MNHEY and CDR2 SVGAGI. CDR3 length: 14 residues.